Listed below are T cell receptor beta chains from one sample, sequenced in a study of OX40 agonist ivuxolimab in advanced cancers. TCRdb's table, derived via immunoSEQ multiplex PCR, lists solely in-frame clones and lacks some. This sample has roughly 67,000 clones, with roughly 88% found just once. The sequencing used CD4+ or CD8+ T cells sorted from blood, collected in a trial of the OX40 agonist ivuxolimab. All receptors come from an adult with an advanced solid tumor such as melanoma, head and neck, liver or kidney cancer. The conserved cysteine and the conserved F or W are not part of the CDR3 here. Fields, in order: V gene, J gene, CDR3 protein.

V: TRBV6-5
J: TRBJ2-7
CDR3: ASSDSYEQY

V: TRBV19
J: TRBJ1-2
CDR3: ASRTGTTTNYGYT

V: TRBV27
J: TRBJ2-2
CDR3: ASTRQGANTGELF

V: TRBV10-3
J: TRBJ2-3
CDR3: AISGGTADTQY

V: TRBV6-1
J: TRBJ1-2
CDR3: ASSEKGSGYT

V: TRBV27
J: TRBJ1-4
CDR3: ASRPGAGREKLF

V: TRBV6-5
J: TRBJ1-5
CDR3: ASSFTGNQPQH

V: TRBV7-3
J: TRBJ2-2
CDR3: ASSLSSGRTGELF

V: TRBV28
J: TRBJ1-5
CDR3: ASSLSTGAGQPQH

V: TRBV6-4
J: TRBJ1-2
CDR3: ASSDFPGPGGYT

V: TRBV27
J: TRBJ1-2
CDR3: ASSPPGQGGGYT

V: TRBV5-4
J: TRBJ2-3
CDR3: ASSLTSGGADTQY

V: TRBV5-5
J: TRBJ1-6
CDR3: ASSLEGSPLH

V: TRBV29-1
J: TRBJ2-6
CDR3: SVDFGVAGANVLT

V: TRBV5-4
J: TRBJ2-1
CDR3: ASSWTGGRDEQF

V: TRBV10-2
J: TRBJ1-5
CDR3: ASSESTVTGGRQPQH

V: TRBV6-1
J: TRBJ2-7
CDR3: ASSLRPGNYEQY

V: TRBV7-3
J: TRBJ1-1
CDR3: ASSLREGTEAF

V: TRBV7-2
J: TRBJ2-7
CDR3: ASSFDWTSVEQY

V: TRBV27
J: TRBJ2-5
CDR3: ASKKGQSQETQY

V: TRBV6-6
J: TRBJ1-1
CDR3: ASSYSNTEAF

V: TRBV6-6
J: TRBJ2-7
CDR3: ASSSIAGVYEQY

V: TRBV19
J: TRBJ1-5
CDR3: ASSNPIGARGQPQH

V: TRBV28
J: TRBJ1-2
CDR3: ASSFGSRGFRYGYT

V: TRBV6-5
J: TRBJ2-1
CDR3: ASSYSGTPRYNEQF

V: TRBV7-2
J: TRBJ2-6
CDR3: ASSFYRAAGANVLT